This TCR beta chain was retrieved from a study of post-analysis software for immune sequencing data. As for the study in general: Relapsing-remitting, secondary progressive and progressive-relapsing forms made up the multiple sclerosis disease courses.

The authors incorporated unique molecular identifiers into the TCR beta cDNA libraries. Some 500,000 cDNA molecules were recovered from an input of roughly 0.85 to 10 million T cells. TCRdb called the PCR reads again in MiXCR, with one record for every CDR3 protein. This table holds 650,000 to 850,000 distinct CDR3 sequences, approximately 44% found once. Study-level points and caveats: Patients had higher frequencies than controls of about five TRBV segments, including TRBV5-6, TRBV5-1 and TRBV20-1. In multiple sclerosis, normalized Chao1 diversity was significantly below that of controls. Same-batch preparations were strongly co-clustered by F measure.

Trimming took 1 base from V and 5 from J, leaving 8 bases between them. The CDR3 sequence is 14 residues long. Notes on this clonotype: The antigen is undetermined.

The V call is TRBV12-3 or TRBV12-4, the J call TRBJ2-2; no clear D. The receptor was derived from a girl aged 10 to 17 with multiple sclerosis. The sample was blood. The CDR3 region is CASSLVLETGELFF. In nucleotides, the CDR3 is TGTGCCAGCAGTTTAGTGCTGGAGACCGGGGAGCTGTTTTTT.